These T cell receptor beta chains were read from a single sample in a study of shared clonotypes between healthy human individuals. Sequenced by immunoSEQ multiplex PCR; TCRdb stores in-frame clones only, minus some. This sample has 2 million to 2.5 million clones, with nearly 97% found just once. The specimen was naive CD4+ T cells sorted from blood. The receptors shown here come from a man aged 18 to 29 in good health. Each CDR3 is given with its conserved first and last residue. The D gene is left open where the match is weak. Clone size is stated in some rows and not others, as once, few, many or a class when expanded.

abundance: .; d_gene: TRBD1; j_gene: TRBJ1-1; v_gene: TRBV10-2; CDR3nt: TGCGCCAGCAGTGATTTGGGCAGGGGGAGCACTGAAGCTTTCTTT; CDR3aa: CASSDLGRGSTEAFF
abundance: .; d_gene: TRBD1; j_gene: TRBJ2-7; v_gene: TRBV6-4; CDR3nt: TGTGCCAGCAGTGACCCACAGGGGCTCTACGAGCAGTACTTC; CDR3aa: CASSDPQGLYEQYF
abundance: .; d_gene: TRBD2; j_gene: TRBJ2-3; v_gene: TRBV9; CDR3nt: TGTGCCAGCAGCGTTGGACTAGCGGGGGGGCCGGGAACAGATACGCAGTATTTT; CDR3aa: CASSVGLAGGPGTDTQYF
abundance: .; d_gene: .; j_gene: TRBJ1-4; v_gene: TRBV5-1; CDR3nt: TGCGCCAGCAGCCCGGGTAATGAAAAACTGTTTTTT; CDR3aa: CASSPGNEKLFF
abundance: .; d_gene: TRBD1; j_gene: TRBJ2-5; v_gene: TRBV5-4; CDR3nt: TGTGCCAGCAGCCTGGGACAGGGGCTCCAAGAGACCCAGTACTTC; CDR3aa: CASSLGQGLQETQYF
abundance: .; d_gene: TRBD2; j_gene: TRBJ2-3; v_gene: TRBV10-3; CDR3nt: TGTGCCACCTCGGGAGGGATTGCAGATACGCAGTATTTT; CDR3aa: CATSGGIADTQYF
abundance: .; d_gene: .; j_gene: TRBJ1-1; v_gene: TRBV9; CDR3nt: TGTGCCAGCAGCGTAGGCCCGAGGGACACTGAAGCTTTCTTT; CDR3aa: CASSVGPRDTEAFF
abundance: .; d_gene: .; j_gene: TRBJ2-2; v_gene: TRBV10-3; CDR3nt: TGTGCCATCACTCCAGGGGTCAGCACCGGGGAGCTGTTTTTT; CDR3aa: CAITPGVSTGELFF
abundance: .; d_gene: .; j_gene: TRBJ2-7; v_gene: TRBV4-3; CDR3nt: TGCGCCAGCAGCCAAGAAATGGGCTCCGGGGTTACGGCCTACGAGCAGTACTTC; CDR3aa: CASSQEMGSGVTAYEQYF
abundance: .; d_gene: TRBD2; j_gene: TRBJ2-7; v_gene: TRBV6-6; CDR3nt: TGTGCCAGCAGTTATGGACTAGCGGGTCTTTACGAGCAGTACTTC; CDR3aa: CASSYGLAGLYEQYF
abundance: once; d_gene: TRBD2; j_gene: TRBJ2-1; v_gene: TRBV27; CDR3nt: TGTGCCAGCAGTTTAAGGCTAGCGGGTGCAAACAATGAGCAGTTCTTC; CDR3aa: CASSLRLAGANNEQFF
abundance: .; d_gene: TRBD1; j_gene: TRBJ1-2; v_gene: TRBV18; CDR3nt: TGTGCCAGCTCAACGGGACAGGCTATCGGCTACACCTTC; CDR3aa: CASSTGQAIGYTF
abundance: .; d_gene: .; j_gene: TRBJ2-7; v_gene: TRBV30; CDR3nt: TGTGCCTGGACCGGGGACTTCTCCTACGAGCAGTACTTC; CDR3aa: CAWTGDFSYEQYF
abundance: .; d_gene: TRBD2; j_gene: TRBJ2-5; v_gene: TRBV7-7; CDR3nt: TGTGCTAGCAGCATAGATAGCGGGAGCCGGTTAGAGACCCAGTACTTC; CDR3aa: CASSIDSGSRLETQYF
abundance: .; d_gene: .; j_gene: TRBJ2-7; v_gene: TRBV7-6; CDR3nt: TGTGCCAGCAGCTTAGGGGACGGCCCGTACGAGCAGTACTTC; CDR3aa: CASSLGDGPYEQYF
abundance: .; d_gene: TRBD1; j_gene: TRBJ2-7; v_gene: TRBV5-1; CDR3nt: TGCGCCAGCAGCTTGGGTGGGACAGGGGCCTACGAGCAGTACTTC; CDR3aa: CASSLGGTGAYEQYF
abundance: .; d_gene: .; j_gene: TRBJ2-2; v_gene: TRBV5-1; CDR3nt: TGCGCCAGCAGCTTGGCCCCGGGACTCCCGATTAAAGGGGAGCTGTTTTTT; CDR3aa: CASSLAPGLPIKGELFF
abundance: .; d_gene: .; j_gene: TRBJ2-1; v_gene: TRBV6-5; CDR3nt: TGTGCCAGCAGTTACCCCGAGCGCTACAATGAGCAGTTCTTC; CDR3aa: CASSYPERYNEQFF
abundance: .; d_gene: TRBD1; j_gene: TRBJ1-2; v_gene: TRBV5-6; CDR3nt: TGTGCCAGCAGACAGACAGGGTTTTCTTATGGCTACACCTTC; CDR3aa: CASRQTGFSYGYTF
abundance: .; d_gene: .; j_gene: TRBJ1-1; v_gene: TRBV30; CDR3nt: TGTGCCTGGGCTGTGGGGCAGTTGGGGACTGAAGCTTTCTTT; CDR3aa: CAWAVGQLGTEAFF
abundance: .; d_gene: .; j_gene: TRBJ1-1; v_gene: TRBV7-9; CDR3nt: TGTGCCAGCAGCAGAGTACAGGGAGGAACTGAAGCTTTCTTT; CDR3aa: CASSRVQGGTEAFF
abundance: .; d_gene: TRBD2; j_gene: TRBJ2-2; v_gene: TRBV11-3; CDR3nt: TGTGCCAGCAGCTTACGACTAGCGGGAGGTCGTACCGGGGAGCTGTTTTTT; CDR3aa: CASSLRLAGGRTGELFF
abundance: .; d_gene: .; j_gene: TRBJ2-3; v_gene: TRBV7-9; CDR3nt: TGTGCCAGCAGCTTAGTGGGACCGGGACGGAGCACAGATACGCAGTATTTT; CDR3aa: CASSLVGPGRSTDTQYF
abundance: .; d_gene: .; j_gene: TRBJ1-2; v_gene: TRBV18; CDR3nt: TGTGCCAGCTCACCGCCCGGGGGCGCGGGTGGCTACACCTTC; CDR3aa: CASSPPGGAGGYTF
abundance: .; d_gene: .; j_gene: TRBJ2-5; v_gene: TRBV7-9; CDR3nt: TGTGCCAGCAGCTTCGTGACCCTAGACTACCCAGGGGAGACCCAGTACTTC; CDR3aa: CASSFVTLDYPGETQYF
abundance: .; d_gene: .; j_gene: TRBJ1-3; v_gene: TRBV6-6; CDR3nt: TGTGCCAGCATTTCGGGATCTGGAAACACCATATATTTT; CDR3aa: CASISGSGNTIYF
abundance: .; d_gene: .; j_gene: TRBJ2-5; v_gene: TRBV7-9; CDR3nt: TGTGCCAGCAGCTTATCACAGGGCCAAGAGACCCAGTACTTC; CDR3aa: CASSLSQGQETQYF
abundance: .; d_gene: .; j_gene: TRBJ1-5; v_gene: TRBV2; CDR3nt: TGTGCCAGCAGTGGACAGCAAGCGGGACGAAGCAATCAGCCCCAGCATTTT; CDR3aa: CASSGQQAGRSNQPQHF
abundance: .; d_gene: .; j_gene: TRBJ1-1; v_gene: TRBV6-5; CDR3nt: TGTGCCAGCAATCGGGGGGGAATGAACACTGAAGCTTTCTTT; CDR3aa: CASNRGGMNTEAFF
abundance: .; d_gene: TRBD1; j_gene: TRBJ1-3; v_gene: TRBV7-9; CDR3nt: TGTGCCAGCGGCGCTGGGACAGAAGGAAACACCATATATTTT; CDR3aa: CASGAGTEGNTIYF
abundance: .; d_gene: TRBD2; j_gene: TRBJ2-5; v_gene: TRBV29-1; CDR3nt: TGCAGCGTTACACCTCGTGTGAGCGGGGGGGCCGGCGAGACCCAGTACTTC; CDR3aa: CSVTPRVSGGAGETQYF
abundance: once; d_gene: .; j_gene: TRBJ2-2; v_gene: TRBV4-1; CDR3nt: TGCGCCAGCAGCCAAGTGGCAGGGGATTTGGCCGGGGAGCTGTTTTTT; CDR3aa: CASSQVAGDLAGELFF
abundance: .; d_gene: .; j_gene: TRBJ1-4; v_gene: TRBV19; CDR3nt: TGTGCCAGTAGTATAGGCGCTTGGAGCGTAACTAATGAAAAACTGTTTTTT; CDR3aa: CASSIGAWSVTNEKLFF
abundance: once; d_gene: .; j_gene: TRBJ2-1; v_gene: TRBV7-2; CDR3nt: TGTGCCAGCAGCGGGTGGGATGAGCAGTTCTTC; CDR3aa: CASSGWDEQFF
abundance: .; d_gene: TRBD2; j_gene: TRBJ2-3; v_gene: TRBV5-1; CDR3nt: TGCGCCAGCAGCGGGGGGACTAGCGGGAGCACAGATACGCAGTATTTT; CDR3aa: CASSGGTSGSTDTQYF
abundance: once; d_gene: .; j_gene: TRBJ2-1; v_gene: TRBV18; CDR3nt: TGTGCCAGCTCACCCCAGGGTATTCCCTACAATGAGCAGTTCTTC; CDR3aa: CASSPQGIPYNEQFF
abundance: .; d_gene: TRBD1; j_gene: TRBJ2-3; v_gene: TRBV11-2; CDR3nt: TGTGCCAGCAGCTTAGTGGGCAGGGGGCGGTTAGATACGCAGTATTTT; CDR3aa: CASSLVGRGRLDTQYF
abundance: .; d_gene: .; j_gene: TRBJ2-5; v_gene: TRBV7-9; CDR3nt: TGTGCCAGCAGCTTAGGGGGGAAGGCGGAGACCCAGTACTTC; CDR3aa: CASSLGGKAETQYF
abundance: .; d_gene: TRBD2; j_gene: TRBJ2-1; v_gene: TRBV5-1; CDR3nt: TGCGCCAGCAGCACCGGACTAGCGGGCGACTACAATGAGCAGTTCTTC; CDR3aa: CASSTGLAGDYNEQFF
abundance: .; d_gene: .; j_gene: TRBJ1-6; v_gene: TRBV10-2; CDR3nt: TGCGCCAGCAGTGAGTCGGCAACAGTAAATAATTCACCCCTCCACTTT; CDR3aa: CASSESATVNNSPLHF
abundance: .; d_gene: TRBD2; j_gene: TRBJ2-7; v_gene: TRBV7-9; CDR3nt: TGTGCCAGCAGCCTGCTAGCGGGAGGGCTTCTCCCCGAGCAGTACTTC; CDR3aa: CASSLLAGGLLPEQYF
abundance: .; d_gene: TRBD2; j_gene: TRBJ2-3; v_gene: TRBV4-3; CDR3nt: TGCGCCAGCAGCCAAAATTTCCAGCGGGAGGGGACAGATACGCAGTATTTT; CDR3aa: CASSQNFQREGTDTQYF
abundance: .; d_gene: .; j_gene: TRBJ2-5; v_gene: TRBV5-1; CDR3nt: TGCGCCAGCAGCTTGGTAGGGGCCGAAGAGACCCAGTACTTC; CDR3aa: CASSLVGAEETQYF
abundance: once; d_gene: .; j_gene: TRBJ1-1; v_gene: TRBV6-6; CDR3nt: TGTGCCAGCAGTTATCCCGCTAGTACTGAAGCTTTCTTT; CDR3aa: CASSYPASTEAFF
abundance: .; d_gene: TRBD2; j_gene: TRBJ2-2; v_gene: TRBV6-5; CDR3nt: TGTGCCAGCAAGTGGCGGGAGGTGCCCGGGGAGCTGTTTTTT; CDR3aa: CASKWREVPGELFF
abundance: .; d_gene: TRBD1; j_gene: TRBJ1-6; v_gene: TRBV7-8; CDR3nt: TGTGCCAGCAGCGAAGGACAGGGCCCCTATAATTCACCCCTCCACTTT; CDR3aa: CASSEGQGPYNSPLHF
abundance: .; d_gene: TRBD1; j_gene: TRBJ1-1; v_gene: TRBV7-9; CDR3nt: TGTGCCAGCAGCCTACAGGACAGGGGGGGCACTGAAGCTTTCTTT; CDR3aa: CASSLQDRGGTEAFF
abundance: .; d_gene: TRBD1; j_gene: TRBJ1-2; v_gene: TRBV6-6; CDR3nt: TGTGCCAGCAAGCCAGGGGGGGACTATGGCTACACCTTC; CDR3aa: CASKPGGDYGYTF
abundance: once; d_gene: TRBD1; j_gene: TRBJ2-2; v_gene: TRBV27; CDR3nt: TGTGCCAGCAGGTCAGGGACAGGGAACACCGGGGAGCTGTTTTTT; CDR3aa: CASRSGTGNTGELFF
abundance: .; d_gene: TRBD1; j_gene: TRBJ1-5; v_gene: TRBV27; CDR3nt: TGTGCCAGCAGTCCGGGACAGAGCAATCAGCCCCAGCATTTT; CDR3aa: CASSPGQSNQPQHF
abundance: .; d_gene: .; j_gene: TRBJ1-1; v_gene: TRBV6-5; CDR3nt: TGTGCCAGCGCCGCCACAAAAGGAAGCACTGAAGCTTTCTTT; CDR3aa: CASAATKGSTEAFF
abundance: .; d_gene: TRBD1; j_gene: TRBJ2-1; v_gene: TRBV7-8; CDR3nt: TGTGCCAGCAGCTTAGGGGGGACAGGACTCTACAATGAGCAGTTCTTC; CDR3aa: CASSLGGTGLYNEQFF
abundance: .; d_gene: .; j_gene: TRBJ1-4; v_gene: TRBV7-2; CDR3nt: TGTGCCAGCAGCCCCGGACTAAGAAACGAAAAACTGTTTTTT; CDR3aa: CASSPGLRNEKLFF
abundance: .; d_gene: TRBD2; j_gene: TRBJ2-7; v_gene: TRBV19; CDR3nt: TGTGCCAGTAGTATAATGGGTCTAGCGGGAGACCTCTCCTACGAGCAGTACTTC; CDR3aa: CASSIMGLAGDLSYEQYF
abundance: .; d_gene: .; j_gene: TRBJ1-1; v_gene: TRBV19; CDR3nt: TGTGCCAGTACCACCGACTGGGTGGGCACTGAAGCTTTCTTT; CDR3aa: CASTTDWVGTEAFF
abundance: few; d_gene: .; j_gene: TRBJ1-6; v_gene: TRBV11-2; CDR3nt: TGTGCCAGCAGCTTAGATTTCGGCAGTTATAATTCACCCCTCCACTTT; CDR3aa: CASSLDFGSYNSPLHF
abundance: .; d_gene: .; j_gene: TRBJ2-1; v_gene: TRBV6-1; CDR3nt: TGTGCCAGCATGTGGGATAACAATGAGCAGTTCTTC; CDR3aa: CASMWDNNEQFF
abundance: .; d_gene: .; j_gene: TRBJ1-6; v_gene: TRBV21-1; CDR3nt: TGTGCCAGCAGCAAAGTTGAGGATAGGGGACAGGGAGTATATAATTCACCCCTCCACTTT; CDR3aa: CASSKVEDRGQGVYNSPLHF
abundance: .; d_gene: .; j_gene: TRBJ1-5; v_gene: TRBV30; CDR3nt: TGTGCCTGGAGTCCGGGAGTTGGGGGTCATCAGCCCCAGCATTTT; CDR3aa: CAWSPGVGGHQPQHF
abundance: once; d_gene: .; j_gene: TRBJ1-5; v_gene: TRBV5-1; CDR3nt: TGCGCCAGCAGCTTGACTGGGAGTTTAGGGAATCAGCCCCAGCATTTT; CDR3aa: CASSLTGSLGNQPQHF